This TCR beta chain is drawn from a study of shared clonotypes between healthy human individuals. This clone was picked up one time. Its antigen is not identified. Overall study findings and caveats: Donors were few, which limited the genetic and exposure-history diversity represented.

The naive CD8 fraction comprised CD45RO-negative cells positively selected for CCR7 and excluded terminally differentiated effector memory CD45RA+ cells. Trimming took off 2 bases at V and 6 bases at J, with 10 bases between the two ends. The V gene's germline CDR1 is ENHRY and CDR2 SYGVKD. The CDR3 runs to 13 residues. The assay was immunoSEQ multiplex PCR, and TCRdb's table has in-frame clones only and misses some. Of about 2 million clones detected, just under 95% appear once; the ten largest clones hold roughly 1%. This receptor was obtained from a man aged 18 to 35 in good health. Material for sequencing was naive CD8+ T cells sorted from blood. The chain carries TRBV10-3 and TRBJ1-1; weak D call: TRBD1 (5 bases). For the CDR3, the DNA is TGTGCCATCAGTGAGACAGGAGGTGCTGAAGCTTTCTTT. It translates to CAISETGGAEAFF.